Listed here is a single T cell receptor beta chain. Its target is not known. Approximately 30,000 T cell genomes (around 190 ng DNA) went into each sorted-subset replicate. Assay used: immunoSEQ multiplex PCR; TCRdb lists only in-frame clones, some missing. In the table there are under 1 million clones, about 96% of which are singletons. This sample is drawn from a study of shared clonotypes between healthy human individuals. It was CD45RO-negative cells, positively selected for CCR7, that made up naive CD8 cells, with terminally differentiated effector memory CD45RA+ cells excluded. Whole-study findings and limits: Even with large depth, rarefaction showed that sorted-subset sequencing was incomplete.

Sequencing used naive CD8+ T cells sorted from blood. This receptor was identified in a man aged 30 to 45 in good health.

CDR3 nucleotide sequence: TGTGCCAGCAGTGGATCGGCTAGCGGGTACGAGCAGTACTTC. Translated: CASSGSASGYEQYF. This chain connects TRBV2 to TRBJ2-7, with 8 bases lining up with TRBD2. Trimming took 4 bases from V and 4 from J; bases not matched to a gene: 6. The CDR3 runs 14 residues. The V gene's germline CDR1 is SNHLY and CDR2 FYNNEI.